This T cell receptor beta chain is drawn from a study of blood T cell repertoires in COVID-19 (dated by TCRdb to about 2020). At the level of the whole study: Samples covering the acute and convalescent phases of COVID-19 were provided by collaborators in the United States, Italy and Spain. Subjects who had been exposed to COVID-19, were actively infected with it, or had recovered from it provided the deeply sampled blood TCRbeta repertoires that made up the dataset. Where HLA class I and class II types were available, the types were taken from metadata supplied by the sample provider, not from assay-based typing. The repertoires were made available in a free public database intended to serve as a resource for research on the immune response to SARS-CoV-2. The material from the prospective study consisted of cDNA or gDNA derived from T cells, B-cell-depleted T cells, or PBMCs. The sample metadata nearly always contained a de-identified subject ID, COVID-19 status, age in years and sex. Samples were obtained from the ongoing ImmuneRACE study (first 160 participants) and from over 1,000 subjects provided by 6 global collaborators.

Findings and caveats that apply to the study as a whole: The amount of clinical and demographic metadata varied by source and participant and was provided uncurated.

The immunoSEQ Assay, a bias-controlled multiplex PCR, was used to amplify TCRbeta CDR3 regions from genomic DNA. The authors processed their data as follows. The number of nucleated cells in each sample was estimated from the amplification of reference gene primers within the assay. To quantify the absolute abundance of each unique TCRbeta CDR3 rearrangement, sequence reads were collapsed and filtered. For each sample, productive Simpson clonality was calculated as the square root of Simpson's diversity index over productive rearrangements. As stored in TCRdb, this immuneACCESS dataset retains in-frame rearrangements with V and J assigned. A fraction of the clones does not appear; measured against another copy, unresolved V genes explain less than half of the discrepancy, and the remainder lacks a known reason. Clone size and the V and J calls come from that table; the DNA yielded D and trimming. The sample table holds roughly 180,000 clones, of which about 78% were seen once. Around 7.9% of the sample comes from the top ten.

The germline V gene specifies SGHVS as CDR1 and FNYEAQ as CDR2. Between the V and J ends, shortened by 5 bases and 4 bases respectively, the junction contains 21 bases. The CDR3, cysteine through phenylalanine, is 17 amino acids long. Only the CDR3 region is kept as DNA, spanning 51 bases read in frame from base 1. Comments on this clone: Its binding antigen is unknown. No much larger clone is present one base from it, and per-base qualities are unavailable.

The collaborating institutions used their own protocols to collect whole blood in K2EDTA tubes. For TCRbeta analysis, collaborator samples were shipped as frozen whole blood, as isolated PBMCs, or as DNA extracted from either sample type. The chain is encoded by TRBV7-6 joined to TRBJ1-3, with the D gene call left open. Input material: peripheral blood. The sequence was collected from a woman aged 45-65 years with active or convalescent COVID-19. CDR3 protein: CASSPADGIRAGNTIYF. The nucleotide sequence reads TGTGCCAGCAGCCCAGCTGACGGGATCCGGGCCGGAAACACCATATATTTT.